The entry below describes one T cell receptor beta chain. Antigen unknown. The data were taken from a study of cytomegalovirus exposure and HLA in healthy donors. The study, taken as a whole, reports: Later analysis identified several of the most significant clusters that appeared linked to common viral pathogens. The study put under 200 TCR beta chains on its list as cytomegalovirus-associated. A missense DCLRE1C variant was associated with V- and J-gene trimming of TCR beta chains in a later analysis, and an independent cohort replicated the association. A highly shared variant cluster was judged a likely technical artifact.

Germline V gene sequence: CDR1 MNHEY, CDR2 SMNVEV (reference sequence). V lost 11 bases and J 4 bases, leaving 6 bases between the germline ends. The CDR3 sequence is 11 residues long. PCR primers comprised 60 Vbeta and 13 Jbeta primers. The repertoire was sequenced with immunoSEQ multiplex PCR; TCRdb's copy has only in-frame clones and lacks some. The table records under 75,000 clones, just under 75% of them present only once. The chain carries TRBV27 and TRBJ2-6; the D is unclear. Input material: PBMCs. The receptor comes from a human donor in good health. CDR3: CAGHGANVLTF. CDR3 nucleotides: TGTGCCGGGCACGGGGCCAACGTCCTGACTTTC.